This T cell receptor beta chain comes out of a study of response to subunit inactivated influenza vaccine. The study, taken as a whole, reports: That few new T cells are recruited by each seasonal influenza vaccination was the authors' suggestion.

About this clonotype: What it binds is not known.

Each CDR3 protein gets one entry after TCRdb re-called the RT-PCR reads with MiXCR. The data contain around 540,000 distinct CDR3 sequences, about 11% of them singletons. Deletions cut 2 bases from V and 7 bases from J, with 9 bases between. The germline CDR1 and CDR2 sequences are DFQATT and SNEGSKA (reference sequence). The CDR3 has 12 amino acids. The sample in question was PBMCs from blood, obtained on the day of vaccination. The chain uses TRBV20-1 and TRBJ1-5; a possible D gene is TRBD1 (6 bases). The source of this sequence is a man aged 45-65 years who received an inactivated influenza vaccine. CDR3 sequence (DNA): TGCAGTGCTAGAAGGGACATCCAGCCCCAGCATTTT. It codes for CSARRDIQPQHF.